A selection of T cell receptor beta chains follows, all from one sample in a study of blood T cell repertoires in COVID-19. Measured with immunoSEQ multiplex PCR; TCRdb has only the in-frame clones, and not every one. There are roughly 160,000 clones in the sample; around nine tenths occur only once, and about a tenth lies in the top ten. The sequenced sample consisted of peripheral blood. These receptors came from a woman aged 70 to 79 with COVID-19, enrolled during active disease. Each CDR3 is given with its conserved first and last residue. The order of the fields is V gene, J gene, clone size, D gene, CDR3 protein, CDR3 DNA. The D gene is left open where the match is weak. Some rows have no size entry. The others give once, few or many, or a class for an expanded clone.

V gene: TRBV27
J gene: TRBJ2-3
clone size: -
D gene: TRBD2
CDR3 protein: CASSPGLAEYTDTQYF
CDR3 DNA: TGTGCCAGCAGCCCAGGGCTAGCGGAGTACACAGATACGCAGTATTTT

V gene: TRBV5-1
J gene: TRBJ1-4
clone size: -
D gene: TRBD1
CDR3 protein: CASSPRTGGLEKLFF
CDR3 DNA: TGCGCCAGCAGCCCTCGGACAGGGGGCCTCGAAAAACTGTTTTTT

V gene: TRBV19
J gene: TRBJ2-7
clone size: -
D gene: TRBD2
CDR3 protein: CASSTGGGGYEQYF
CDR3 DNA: TGTGCCAGTAGTACAGGTGGCGGGGGCTACGAGCAGTACTTC

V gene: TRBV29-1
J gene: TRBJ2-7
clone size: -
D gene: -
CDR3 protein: CSGEDGSHEQYF
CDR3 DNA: TGCAGCGGGGAGGATGGCAGCCACGAGCAGTACTTC

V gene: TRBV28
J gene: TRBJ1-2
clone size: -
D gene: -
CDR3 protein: CASTRGLGYGYTF
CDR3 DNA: TGTGCCAGCACCCGGGGTTTGGGTTATGGCTACACCTTC

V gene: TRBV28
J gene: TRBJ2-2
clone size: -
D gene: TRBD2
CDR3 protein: CASSLGGGAITGELFF
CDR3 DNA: TGTGCCAGCAGTTTAGGCGGGGGGGCTATCACCGGGGAGCTGTTTTTT

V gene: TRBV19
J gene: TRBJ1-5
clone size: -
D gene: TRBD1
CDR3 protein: CASSMEGASNQPQHF
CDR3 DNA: TGTGCCAGTAGTATGGAGGGGGCGAGCAATCAGCCCCAGCATTTT

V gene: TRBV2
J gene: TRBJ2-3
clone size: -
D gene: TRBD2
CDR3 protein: CASSLLAGVDTQYF
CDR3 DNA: TGTGCCAGCAGTCTACTAGCGGGGGTGGATACGCAGTATTTT

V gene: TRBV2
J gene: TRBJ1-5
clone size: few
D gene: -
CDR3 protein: CASSDFQTNQPQHF
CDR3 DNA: TGTGCCAGCAGTGATTTTCAGACTAATCAGCCCCAGCATTTT

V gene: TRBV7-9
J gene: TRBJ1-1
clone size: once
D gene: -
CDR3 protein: CASSWGQAAFF
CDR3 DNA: TGTGCCAGCAGCTGGGGACAAGCGGCTTTCTTT

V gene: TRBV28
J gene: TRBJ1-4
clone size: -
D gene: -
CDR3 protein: CASSLEPTNEKLFF
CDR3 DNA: TGTGCCAGCAGCCTAGAACCAACTAATGAAAAACTGTTTTTT

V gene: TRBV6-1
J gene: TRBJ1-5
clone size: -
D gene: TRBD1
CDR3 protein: CASSEGNRGNSQPQHF
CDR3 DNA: TGTGCCAGCAGTGAGGGTAACAGGGGAAATAGTCAGCCCCAGCATTTT

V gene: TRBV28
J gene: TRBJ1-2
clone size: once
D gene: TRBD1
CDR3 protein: CASRPLTGGNYGYTF
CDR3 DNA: TGTGCCAGCAGACCCTTGACAGGGGGTAACTATGGCTACACCTTC

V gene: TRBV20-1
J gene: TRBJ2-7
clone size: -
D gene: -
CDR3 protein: CSASGAYEQYF
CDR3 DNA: TGCAGTGCTAGTGGGGCATACGAGCAGTACTTC

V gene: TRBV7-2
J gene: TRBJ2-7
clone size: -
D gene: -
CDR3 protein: CASSLGGQSSYEQYF
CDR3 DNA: TGTGCCAGCAGCTTAGGCGGGCAGAGCTCCTACGAGCAGTACTTC

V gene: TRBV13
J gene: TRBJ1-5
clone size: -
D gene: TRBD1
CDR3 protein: CASSLRQGSGQPQHF
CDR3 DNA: TGTGCCAGCAGCCTCAGACAGGGGAGTGGACAGCCCCAGCATTTT

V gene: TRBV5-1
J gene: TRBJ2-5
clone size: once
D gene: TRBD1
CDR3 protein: CASSLGPGQGTQETQYF
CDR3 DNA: TGCGCCAGCAGCTTGGGTCCGGGACAGGGGACCCAAGAGACCCAGTACTTC

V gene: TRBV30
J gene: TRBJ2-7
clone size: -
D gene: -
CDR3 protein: CAWGQTYEQYF
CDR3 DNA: TGTGCCTGGGGACAAACCTACGAGCAGTACTTC

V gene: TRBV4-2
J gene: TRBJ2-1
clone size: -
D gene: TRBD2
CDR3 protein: CASSQVGNSGGAGSYNEQFF
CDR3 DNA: TGTGCCAGCAGCCAAGTCGGTAATAGCGGGGGGGCAGGTTCCTACAATGAGCAGTTCTTC

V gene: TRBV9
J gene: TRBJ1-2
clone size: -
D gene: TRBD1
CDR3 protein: CASSGRTGAYGYTF
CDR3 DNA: TGTGCCAGCAGCGGCCGGACAGGGGCCTATGGCTACACCTTC

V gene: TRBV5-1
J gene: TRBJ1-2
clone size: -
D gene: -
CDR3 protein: CASSLWGQSGASNYGYTF
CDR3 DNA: TGCGCCAGCAGCTTGTGGGGGCAGTCTGGGGCATCTAACTATGGCTACACCTTC

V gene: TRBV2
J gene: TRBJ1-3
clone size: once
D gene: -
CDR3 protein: CASRRDFSGNTIYF
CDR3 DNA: TGTGCCAGCAGGAGGGACTTCTCTGGAAACACCATATATTTT

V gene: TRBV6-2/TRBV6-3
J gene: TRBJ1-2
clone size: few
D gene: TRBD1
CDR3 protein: CASSRTGGVWYGYTF
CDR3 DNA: TGTGCCAGCAGTAGGACAGGGGGCGTGTGGTATGGCTACACCTTC

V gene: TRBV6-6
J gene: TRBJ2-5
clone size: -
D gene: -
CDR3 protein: CASSYGGAGETQYF
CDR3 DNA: TGTGCCAGCAGTTATGGGGGGGCCGGGGAGACCCAGTACTTC

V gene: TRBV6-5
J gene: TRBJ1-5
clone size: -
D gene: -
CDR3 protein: CASRSDRSNQPQHF
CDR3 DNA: TGTGCCAGCAGATCGGACAGAAGCAATCAGCCCCAGCATTTT

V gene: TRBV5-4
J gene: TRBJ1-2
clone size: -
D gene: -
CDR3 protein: CASSFSGSYGYTF
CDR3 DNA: TGTGCCAGCAGCTTCTCCGGGTCATATGGCTACACCTTC

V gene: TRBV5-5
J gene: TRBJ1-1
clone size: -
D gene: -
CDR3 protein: CASAARKNTEAFF
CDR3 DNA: TGTGCCAGCGCCGCGCGGAAGAACACTGAAGCTTTCTTT

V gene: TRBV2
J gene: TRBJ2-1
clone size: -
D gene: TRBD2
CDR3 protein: CASRGPRGLAGGEYNEQFF
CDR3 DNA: TGTGCCAGCAGAGGACCTCGGGGACTAGCGGGGGGGGAGTACAATGAGCAGTTCTTC

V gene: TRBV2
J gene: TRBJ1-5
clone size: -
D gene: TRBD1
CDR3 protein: CASSEKFPSSSDRFHQPQHF
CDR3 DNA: TGTGCCAGCAGTGAAAAGTTTCCCTCAAGTTCGGACAGGTTCCATCAGCCCCAGCATTTT

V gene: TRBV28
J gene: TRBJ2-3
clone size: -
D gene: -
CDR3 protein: CASSLPGGRSDTQYF
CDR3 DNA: TGTGCCAGCAGTCTACCAGGGGGGCGGTCAGATACGCAGTATTTT

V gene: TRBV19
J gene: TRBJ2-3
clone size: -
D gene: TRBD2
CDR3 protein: CASTYGGLAGSASTDTQYF
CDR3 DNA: TGTGCCAGTACCTATGGAGGACTAGCGGGGAGCGCAAGCACAGATACGCAGTATTTT

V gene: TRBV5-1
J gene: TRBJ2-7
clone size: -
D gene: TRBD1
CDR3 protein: CASSWDRAYEQYF
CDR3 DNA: TGCGCCAGCAGCTGGGACAGGGCCTACGAGCAGTACTTC

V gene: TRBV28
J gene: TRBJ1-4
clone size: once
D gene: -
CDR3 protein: CASGGDGPEKLFF
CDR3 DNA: TGTGCCAGTGGAGGGGACGGTCCGGAAAAACTGTTTTTT

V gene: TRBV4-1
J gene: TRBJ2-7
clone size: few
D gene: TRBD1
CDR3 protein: CASSLTGGFDEQYF
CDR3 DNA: TGCGCCAGCAGCCTCACAGGGGGCTTCGACGAGCAGTACTTC

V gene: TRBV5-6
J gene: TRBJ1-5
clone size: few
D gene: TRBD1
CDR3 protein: CASSDGTGNQPQHF
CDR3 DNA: TGTGCCAGCAGCGACGGGACAGGGAATCAGCCCCAGCATTTT

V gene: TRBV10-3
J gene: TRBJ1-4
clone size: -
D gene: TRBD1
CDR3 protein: CAISGQGNEKLFF
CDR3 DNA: TGTGCCATCTCGGGACAGGGGAATGAAAAACTGTTTTTT